The clone carrying this T cell receptor (beta chain) was seen just once. The antigen is unknown. The sample belongs to a study of graft-versus-host responses after intestinal transplantation. Study-wide context: Multivisceral, liver-intestinal, or isolated intestinal transplants were given to recipients. Induction with anti-thymocyte globulin, then tacrolimus and steroids for around three years, was given to all recipients. Study-wide points: GvH clones were found in recipient marrow; some appeared first in ileum or blood.

Intraepithelial and lamina propria lymphocytes were freed from processed graft tissue. Here immunoSEQ multiplex PCR was the method, and the copy in TCRdb shows in-frame clones only, minus some. The repertoire has roughly 4,800 clones, around three quarters of them found once; the top ten carry 6.5% to 8.5%. The CDR3 runs 15 residues. V was trimmed by 4 bases and J by 4 bases, leaving 16 bases between them. Germline V lookup: CDR1 MNHEY, CDR2 SVGAGI. The source is a human patient who received an intestinal transplant, so some T cells may come from the graft donor. The specimen comprised ileum tissue, sampled 17 days after transplant. The rearrangement joins TRBV6-5 to TRBJ1-2, with D perhaps TRBD1 (6 bases). The CDR3 sequence: CASSLKGGRVYGYTF. In DNA, the CDR3 is TGTGCCAGCAGTTTGAAGGGGGGGCGCGTCTATGGCTACACCTTC.